What follows is one T cell receptor beta chain and its context. No antigen is known for it. This CDR3 region has 16 residues. Germline V gene lookup returns CDR1 SGHVS and CDR2 FQNEAQ. V shed 2 bases, J shed 5 bases, and the junction held 6 bases outside the gene matches. The data originate from a study of T-cell reconstitution after alpha-beta-depleted transplantation in children. Unique molecular identifiers were incorporated during preparation of the TCRbeta library. TCRdb fed the PCR reads into MiXCR, producing one record per CDR3 protein. The sample holds about 980,000 distinct CDR3 sequences, about 29% seen once. Study findings and constraints: By one year post-transplant, T-cell counts and diversity largely arose from T cells that were newly produced. Alpha-beta T cells present about two months after transplant were reported to originate from several hundred expanded graft clones. Surviving recipient T cells and intrathymic progenitors accounted for some patients' high TCRbeta diversity at day 60.

This sequence joins TRBV7-8 and TRBJ2-2, with 9 bases identical to TRBD1. The TCR sequence derives from a boy less than two years old who had a stem cell transplant for SCID, so the T cells may come from the graft donor. This sample comprised PBMCs, mostly from graft donor cells, obtained 360 days after TCRalphabeta/CD19-depleted stem cell transplant. The CDR3: CASSLILGQGTGELFF. The CDR3 nucleotides are TGTGCCAGCAGCTTAATTCTGGGACAGGGAACCGGGGAGCTGTTTTTT. The complete variable domain, with remaining parts taken from reference TRBV7-8 and TRBJ2-2, reads GAGVSQSPRYKVAKRGQDVALRCDPISGHVSLFWYQQALGQGPEFLTYFQNEAQLDKSGLPSDRFFAERPEGSVSTLKIQRTQQEDSAVYLCASSLILGQGTGELFFGEGSRLTVL.